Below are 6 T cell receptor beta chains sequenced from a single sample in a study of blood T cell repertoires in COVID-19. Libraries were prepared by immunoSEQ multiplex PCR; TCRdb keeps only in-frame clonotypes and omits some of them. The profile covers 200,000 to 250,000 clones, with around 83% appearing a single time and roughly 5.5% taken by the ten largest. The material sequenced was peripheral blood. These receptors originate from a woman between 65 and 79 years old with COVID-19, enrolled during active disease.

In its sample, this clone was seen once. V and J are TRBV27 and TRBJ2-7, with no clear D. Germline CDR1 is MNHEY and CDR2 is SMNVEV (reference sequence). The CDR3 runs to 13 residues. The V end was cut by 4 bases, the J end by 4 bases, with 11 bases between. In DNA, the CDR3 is TGTGCCAGCAGTTCCGCTGGGCCGTACGAGCAGTACTTC. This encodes CASSSAGPYEQYF.

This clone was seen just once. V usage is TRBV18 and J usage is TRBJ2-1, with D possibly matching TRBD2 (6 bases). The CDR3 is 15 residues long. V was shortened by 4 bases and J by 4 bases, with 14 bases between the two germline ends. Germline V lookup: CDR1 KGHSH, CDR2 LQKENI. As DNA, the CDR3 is TGTGCCAGCTCACTTTTAGAGGGGACTTACAATGAGCAGTTCTTC. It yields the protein CASSLLEGTYNEQFF.

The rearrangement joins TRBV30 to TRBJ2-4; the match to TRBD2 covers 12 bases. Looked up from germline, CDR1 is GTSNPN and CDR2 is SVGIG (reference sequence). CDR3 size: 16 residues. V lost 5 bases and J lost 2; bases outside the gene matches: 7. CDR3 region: CAWEKTSGSSKNIQYF. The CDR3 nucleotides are TGTGCCTGGGAAAAGACTAGCGGGAGCTCCAAAAACATTCAGTACTTC.

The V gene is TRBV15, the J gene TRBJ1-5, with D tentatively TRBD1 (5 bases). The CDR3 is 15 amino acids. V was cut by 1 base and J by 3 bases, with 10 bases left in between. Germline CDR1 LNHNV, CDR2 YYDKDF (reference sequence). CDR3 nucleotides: TGTGCCACCAGCAGAGGGGGGGGAGCCAATCAGCCCCAGCATTTT. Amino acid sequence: CATSRGGGANQPQHF.

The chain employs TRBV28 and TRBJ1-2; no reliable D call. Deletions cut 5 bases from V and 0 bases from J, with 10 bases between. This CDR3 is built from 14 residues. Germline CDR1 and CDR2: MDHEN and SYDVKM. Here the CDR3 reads CASSPAGANYGYTF. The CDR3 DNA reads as TGTGCCAGCAGTCCCGCCGGGGCTAACTATGGCTACACCTTC.

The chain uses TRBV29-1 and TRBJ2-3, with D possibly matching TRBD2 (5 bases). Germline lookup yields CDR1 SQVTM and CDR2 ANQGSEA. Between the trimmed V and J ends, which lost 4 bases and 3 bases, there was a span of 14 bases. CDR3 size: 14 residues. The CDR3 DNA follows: TGCAGCGTTGTCTCGGAGGAATCGACAGATACGCAGTATTTT. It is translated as CSVVSEESTDTQYF.